Sequencing of this T cell receptor (beta chain) was carried out in a study of cytomegalovirus exposure and HLA in healthy donors (dated by TCRdb to 2016 to 2017). Study-wide context: The 666 repertoires of the first cohort and the roughly 120 validation repertoires were produced on the same platform, according to a later analysis. The study combined high-throughput TCR immunosequencing, statistical association of individual TCRs with disease status, and machine learning to predict cytomegalovirus infection status. The study was designed to test whether signatures of past pathogen exposure could be identified by cataloging public T cell receptors. Besides the first cohort of roughly 700 subjects, a separate validation cohort made up of around 120 different subjects was used. Broader findings and caveats from the paper: A later analysis lacked HLA typing for the validation cohort, so it scored co-occurrence in that cohort across all 120 or so repertoires. In the study, approximately 160 TCR beta chains were listed as associated with cytomegalovirus. The authors suggested that the approach could potentially be generalized to other disease states and immunological phenotypes. Most TCR sequences were observed very rarely across donors, whereas some public TCRs were present in many individuals. Cytomegalovirus status was reported to be diagnosed by the classifier with high specificity and sensitivity in both the original and validation cohorts. In a later analysis, TCRs clustered in the first cohort were found to also tend to co-occur in the roughly 110 validation repertoires, with approximately 93% of cluster scores above 0. In vitro tests confirmed that a few of the cytomegalovirus-associated TCR beta chains recognize cytomegalovirus antigens.

The germline V gene (reference sequence) sets CDR1 to MNHEY and CDR2 to SMNVEV. CDR3 length: 14 amino acids, cysteine to phenylalanine. Only the CDR3 part of the read is kept: 42 bases, read in frame from the first base. Between the V and J ends, shortened by 7 bases and 11 bases respectively, the junction contains 18 bases. With respect to this clone: Which antigen it targets is not known. No much larger clonotype is one base removed from it; base qualities were not supplied.

Library generation was performed with the immunoSEQ multiplex PCR assay. In the paper's pipeline: A statistical classification framework was built for diagnosing cytomegalovirus status from the catalog of TCR beta chain sequences. TCRdb stores this immuneACCESS table with in-frame sequences only. Part of the clones is absent; in the studies checked, under half of the shortfall reflects unresolved V genes, and no reason is known for the rest. V and J calls plus clone size are reproduced from that table; the DNA served to infer D and trimming. This sample gives under 150,000 clones in total; around 87% of them show up just once. The ten largest clones take up roughly 10% of the sample. The donors were included in the validation cohort of over a hundred subjects, a group kept apart from the roughly 670-subject first cohort.

Sequenced input: PBMCs. The source of this sequence is a man aged 18 to 30 in good health and CMV-seropositive. The chain links TRBV27 with TRBJ1-6, with no confidently assigned D gene. The CDR3 in this case is CASKPGGLSTPLHF. The bases read TGTGCCAGCAAGCCGGGAGGCCTCTCGACACCCCTCCACTTT.